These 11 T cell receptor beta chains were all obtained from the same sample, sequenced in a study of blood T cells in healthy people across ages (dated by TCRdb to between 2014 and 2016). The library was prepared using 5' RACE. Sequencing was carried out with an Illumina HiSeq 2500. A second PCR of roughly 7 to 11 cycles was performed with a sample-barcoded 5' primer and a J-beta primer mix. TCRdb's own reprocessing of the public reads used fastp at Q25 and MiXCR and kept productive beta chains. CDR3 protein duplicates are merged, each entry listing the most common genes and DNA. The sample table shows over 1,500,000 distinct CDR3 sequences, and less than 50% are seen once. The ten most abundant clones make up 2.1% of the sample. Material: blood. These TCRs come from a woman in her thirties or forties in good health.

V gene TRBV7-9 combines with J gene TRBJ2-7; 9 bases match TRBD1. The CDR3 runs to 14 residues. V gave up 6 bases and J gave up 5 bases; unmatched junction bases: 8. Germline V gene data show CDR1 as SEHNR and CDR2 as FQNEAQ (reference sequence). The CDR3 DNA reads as TGTGCCAGCAGTGTGGGACAGGGTATTGACGAGCAGTACTTC. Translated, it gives CASSVGQGIDEQYF.

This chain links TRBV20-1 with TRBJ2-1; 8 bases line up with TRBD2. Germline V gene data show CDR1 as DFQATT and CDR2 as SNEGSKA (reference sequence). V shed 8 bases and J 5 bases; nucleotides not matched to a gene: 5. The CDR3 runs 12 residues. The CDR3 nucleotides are TGCAGTACATCGGGGGGGGACAATGAGCAGTTCTTC. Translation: CSTSGGDNEQFF.

The CDR3 loop reads CASSLAHSSGGEKYF. For the CDR3, the DNA is TGTGCCAGCAGCTTAGCCCACTCTAGCGGGGGGGAAAAGTATTTT. The rearrangement links TRBV7-2 to TRBJ2-3; TRBD2 aligns across 12 bases. Trimming at V came to 0 bases and at J to 13 bases, leaving 8 bases not matched to a gene. The CDR3 has 15 amino acids. Germline-derived CDR1 and CDR2 are SGHTA and FQGNSA.

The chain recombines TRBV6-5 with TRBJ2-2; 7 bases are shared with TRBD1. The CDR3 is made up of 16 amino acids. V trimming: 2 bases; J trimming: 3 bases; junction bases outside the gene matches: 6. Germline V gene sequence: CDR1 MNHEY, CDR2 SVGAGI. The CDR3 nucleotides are TGTGCCAGCAGTTACGACAGGGCAACTTACACCGGGGAGCTGTTTTTT. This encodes CASSYDRATYTGELFF.

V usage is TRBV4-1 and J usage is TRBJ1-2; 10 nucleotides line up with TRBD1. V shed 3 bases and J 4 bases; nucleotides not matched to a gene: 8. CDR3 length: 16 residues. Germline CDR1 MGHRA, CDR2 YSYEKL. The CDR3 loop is CASSHVLGTGAYGYTF. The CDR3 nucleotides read TGCGCCAGCAGCCACGTCTTGGGGACAGGGGCCTATGGCTACACCTTC.

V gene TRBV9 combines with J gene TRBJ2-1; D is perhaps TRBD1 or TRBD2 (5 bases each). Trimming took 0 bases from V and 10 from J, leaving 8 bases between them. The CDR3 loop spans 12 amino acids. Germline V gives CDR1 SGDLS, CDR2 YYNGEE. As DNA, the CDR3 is TGTGCCAGCAGCGTAGACGGGACGGAGCAGTTCTTC. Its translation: CASSVDGTEQFF. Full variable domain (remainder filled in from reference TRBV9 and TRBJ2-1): DSGVTQTPKHLITATGQRVTLRCSPRSGDLSVYWYQQSLDQGLQFLIQYYNGEERAKGNILERFSAQQFPDLHSELNLSSLELGDSALYFCASSVDGTEQFFGPGTRLTVL.

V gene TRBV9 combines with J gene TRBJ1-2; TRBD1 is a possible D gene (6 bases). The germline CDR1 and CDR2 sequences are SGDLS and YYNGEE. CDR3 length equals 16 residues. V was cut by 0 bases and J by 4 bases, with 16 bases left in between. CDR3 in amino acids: CASSVATGADGYGYTF. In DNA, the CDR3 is TGTGCCAGCAGCGTAGCTACGGGGGCCGACGGCTATGGCTACACCTTC.

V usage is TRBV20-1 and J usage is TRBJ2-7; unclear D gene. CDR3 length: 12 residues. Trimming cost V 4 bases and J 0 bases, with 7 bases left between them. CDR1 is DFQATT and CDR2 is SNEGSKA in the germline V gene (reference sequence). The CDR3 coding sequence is TGCAGTGCTATCACGGGCTCCTACGAGCAGTACTTC. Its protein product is CSAITGSYEQYF.

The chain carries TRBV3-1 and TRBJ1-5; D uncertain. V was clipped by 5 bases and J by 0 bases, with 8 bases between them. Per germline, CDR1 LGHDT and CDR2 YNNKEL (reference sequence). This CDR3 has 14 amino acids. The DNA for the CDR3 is TGTGCCAGCAGCACGGGGATTAGCAATCAGCCCCAGCATTTT. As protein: CASSTGISNQPQHF.

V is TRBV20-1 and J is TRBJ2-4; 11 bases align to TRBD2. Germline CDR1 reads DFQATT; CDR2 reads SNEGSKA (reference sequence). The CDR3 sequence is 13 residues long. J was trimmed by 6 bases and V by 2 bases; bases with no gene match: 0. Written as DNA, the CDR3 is TGCAGTGCTAGACTAGCGGGGGGAAACATTCAGTACTTC. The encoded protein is CSARLAGGNIQYF.

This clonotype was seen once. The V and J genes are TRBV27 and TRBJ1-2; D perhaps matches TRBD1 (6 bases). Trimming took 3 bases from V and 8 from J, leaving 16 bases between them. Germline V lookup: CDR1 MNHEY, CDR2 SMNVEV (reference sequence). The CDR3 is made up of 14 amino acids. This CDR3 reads CASSFGQGSRGYTF. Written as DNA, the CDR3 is TGTGCCAGCAGTTTCGGGCAGGGGAGTAGAGGCTACACCTTC.